This T cell receptor (beta chain) was profiled in a study of shared clonotypes between healthy human individuals. General study findings and limits: Measured sharing among donors was expected to vary with sequencing depth.

None of the donors, who were healthy HIV-negative adults, had recently had acute infections or vaccinations. In the case of this clone: Its antigen remains unknown.

This CDR3 has 14 amino acids. Germline CDR1 is SQVTM and CDR2 is ANQGSEA. Unmatched junction bases numbered 4, after V lost 4 bases and J lost 2 bases. At deep level, the assay was performed. Genomic DNA from each subset was divided evenly over several immunoSEQ plates. The protocol was immunoSEQ multiplex PCR, while the TCRdb copy is restricted to in-frame clones and leaves out a portion. Counted here are about 1.5 million clones, 95% to 99% occurring once; the ten biggest clones make up around 0.47%. The sequence was obtained from a young man in good health. The specimen sequenced was naive CD4+ T cells sorted from blood. Specified subset: CD45RA+ positively selected. The chain couples TRBV29-1 to TRBJ2-3, with TRBD2 matching over 9 bases. The CDR3 DNA reads TGCAGCGTTGCCCTAGCGGGACCCACAGATACGCAGTATTTT. Protein product: CSVALAGPTDTQYF.